The following is a T cell receptor (beta chain) sequence with its context. This sample was included in a study of CD8 T cells in Susac syndrome. The ends lost 3 bases at V and 6 bases at J; junction bases unmatched: 8. The CDR3 has 15 amino acids. It was with random hexamers that roughly 0.45 to 1 ug RNA was reverse transcribed. Amplification of TCR beta CDR3 across 54 Vbeta and 13 Jbeta was performed with immunoSEQ multiplex PCR. TCRdb re-analysed the immunoSEQ multiplex PCR reads in MiXCR, keeping a single row per CDR3 protein. The sample lists around 200,000 distinct CDR3 sequences, about 95% seen once, with 0.08% to 0.11% in the top ten. TCR beta sequencing covered blood CD8+ and CD4+ T cells. Matched for age and sex, the controls were healthy donors. TEMRA cells were FACS-enriched, with CD8+ and CD4+ T cells isolated negatively.

This rearrangement joins TRBV12-3 or TRBV12-4 to TRBJ2-1, with TRBD1 identical over 7 bases. The source is a human donor in good health. Sequencing was performed on CD4+ T cells from PBMCs. The CDR3 DNA reads as TGTGCCAGCAGTTTCGTGACAGGGTTTTTCAATGAGCAGTTCTTC. This sequence encodes CASSFVTGFFNEQFF.